These T cell receptor beta chains were read from a single sample in a study of blood T cell repertoires in COVID-19. This table comes from immunoSEQ multiplex PCR, and its TCRdb copy is limited to in-frame clones, with some not included. The sample shows roughly 100,000 clones, approximately 78% of them seen only once. What was sequenced was peripheral blood. The receptors were sampled from an elderly woman with acute or convalescent COVID-19. The CDR3 runs from the conserved cysteine through the conserved F or W. D genes are given only for firm matches. Not all rows give a size; the values are once, few, many and, for expanded clones, a class.

length,size,D,J,V,CDR3,DNA
12,.,TRBD1,TRBJ2-1,TRBV19,CASRTTGAQQFF,TGTGCCAGTAGAACTACAGGGGCGCAGCAGTTCTTC
14,.,.,TRBJ1-6,TRBV28,CASSSGLYNSPLHF,TGTGCCAGCAGTTCAGGACTTTATAATTCACCCCTCCACTTT
14,.,.,TRBJ2-1,TRBV6-5,CASSYVLGRNEQFF,TGTGCCAGCAGCTACGTCTTGGGGAGAAATGAGCAGTTCTTC
17,.,.,TRBJ1-1,TRBV10-2,CASSETPGRRGSAEAFF,TGCGCCAGCAGTGAGACTCCAGGGCGGAGAGGTAGTGCTGAAGCTTTCTTT
15,.,.,TRBJ2-5,TRBV27,CASSRGSQGQETQYF,TGTGCCAGCAGCCGAGGGAGTCAGGGGCAAGAGACCCAGTACTTC
17,.,TRBD2,TRBJ2-1,TRBV5-1,CASNPGVGGSLYNEQFF,TGCGCCAGCAACCCTGGGGTGGGCGGGAGTCTCTACAATGAGCAGTTCTTC
17,once,TRBD2,TRBJ2-1,TRBV28,CASSLLMGGGRDNEQFF,TGTGCCAGCAGTTTACTTATGGGTGGCGGGAGGGACAATGAGCAGTTCTTC
17,few,TRBD2,TRBJ2-6,TRBV7-9,CASTRTSGASGANVLTF,TGTGCCAGCACCAGGACTAGCGGGGCCTCTGGGGCCAACGTCCTGACTTTC
15,.,.,TRBJ2-1,TRBV5-4,CASSTSGKGYNEQFF,TGTGCCAGCAGCACCTCAGGGAAGGGGTACAATGAGCAGTTCTTC
13,.,.,TRBJ2-2,TRBV3-1/TRBV3-2,CASSLGGYGELFF,TGTGCCAGCAGCCTTGGCGGTTACGGGGAGCTGTTTTTT
16,.,TRBD2,TRBJ2-2,TRBV11-2,CASTLTGGSFTGELFF,TGTGCCAGCACCTTAACGGGAGGGAGTTTCACCGGGGAGCTGTTTTTT
19,few,.,TRBJ2-2,TRBV19,CASHGPGQVGTSLTGELFF,TGTGCCAGTCACGGACCTGGACAGGTCGGGACTTCATTGACCGGGGAGCTGTTTTTT
14,.,TRBD2,TRBJ2-2,TRBV11-3,CASSPGGAAGELFF,TGTGCCAGCAGCCCGGGGGGGGCAGCCGGGGAGCTGTTTTTT
14,.,.,TRBJ2-3,TRBV28,CASWQGRRTDTQYF,TGTGCCAGCTGGCAGGGCCGTCGCACAGATACGCAGTATTTT
15,once,TRBD1,TRBJ1-4,TRBV5-6,CASSPDRGTNEKLFF,TGTGCCAGCAGCCCGGACAGGGGGACTAATGAAAAACTGTTTTTT
15,once,.,TRBJ1-4,TRBV7-2,CASSLVVGPGEKLFF,TGTGCCAGCAGCTTAGTAGTGGGCCCTGGTGAAAAACTGTTTTTT
15,.,.,TRBJ1-1,TRBV27,CASSPLWRRGAEAFF,TGTGCCAGCAGTCCGCTGTGGCGCAGAGGCGCTGAAGCTTTCTTT
17,.,.,TRBJ2-3,TRBV18,CASSLQPVAGGTDTQYF,TGTGCCAGCTCACTACAACCAGTGGCAGGGGGCACAGATACGCAGTATTTT
12,.,.,TRBJ1-1,TRBV30,CAWSSQSSGAFF,TGTGCCTGGAGTTCCCAGTCCTCGGGGGCTTTCTTT
14,.,.,TRBJ2-7,TRBV6-6,CASSYSSQAYEQYF,TGTGCCAGCAGTTACTCGAGTCAGGCTTACGAGCAGTACTTC
14,.,.,TRBJ1-2,TRBV19,CASSIGPGDYGYTF,TGTGCCAGTAGTATAGGTCCGGGTGACTATGGCTACACCTTC
16,.,TRBD1,TRBJ2-7,TRBV10-3,CAISESRGQGDDEQYF,TGTGCCATCAGTGAGTCTCGGGGACAGGGGGACGACGAGCAGTACTTC
13,.,TRBD1,TRBJ1-5,TRBV19,CASSIQGDQPQHF,TGTGCCAGTAGTATACAGGGGGATCAGCCCCAGCATTTT
15,few,TRBD2,TRBJ2-1,TRBV27,CASSWAGGSYNEQFF,TGTGCCAGCAGTTGGGCGGGAGGCTCCTACAATGAGCAGTTCTTC
14,.,TRBD1,TRBJ1-1,TRBV7-2,CASSPGTANTEAFF,TGTGCCAGCAGCCCCGGGACAGCGAACACTGAAGCTTTCTTT
12,.,.,TRBJ1-2,TRBV7-9,CASDSSNYGYTF,TGTGCCAGCGACAGTTCTAACTATGGCTACACCTTC
16,.,.,TRBJ2-1,TRBV11-2,CASSSASRSAYNEQFF,TGTGCCAGCAGCTCCGCCAGCCGGAGCGCCTACAATGAGCAGTTCTTC
16,.,TRBD2,TRBJ2-2,TRBV19,CASIMTSGASGGELFF,TGTGCCAGTATAATGACTAGCGGAGCCTCCGGCGGGGAGCTGTTTTTT
15,.,.,TRBJ2-5,TRBV24-1,CATSEGTPRRETQYF,TGTGCCACCAGTGAGGGGACACCCCGCCGGGAGACCCAGTACTTC
14,.,.,TRBJ2-3,TRBV18,CASSPTDQPDTQYF,TGTGCCAGCTCACCGACAGACCAGCCAGATACGCAGTATTTT
16,.,TRBD2,TRBJ2-3,TRBV5-5,CASSSGLAGVSDTQYF,TGTGCCAGCAGCTCAGGACTAGCGGGAGTTTCAGATACGCAGTATTTT
14,.,TRBD1,TRBJ1-6,TRBV5-1,CASSSGQGTVPLHF,TGCGCCAGCAGCTCAGGACAGGGGACCGTACCCCTCCACTTT
13,once,.,TRBJ2-5,TRBV5-1,CASSLGGSGTQYF,TGCGCCAGCAGCCTAGGCGGTTCGGGGACCCAGTACTTC
12,.,TRBD1,TRBJ1-1,TRBV29-1,CSVDRGSTEAFF,TGCAGCGTAGACAGGGGGAGCACTGAAGCTTTCTTT
15,.,TRBD1,TRBJ2-1,TRBV11-3,CASSIDRGSYNEQFF,TGTGCCAGCAGCATCGACAGGGGCTCCTACAATGAGCAGTTCTTC
13,.,.,TRBJ1-2,TRBV5-4,CASSSRGRGGYTF,TGTGCCAGCAGCTCGAGGGGGAGGGGAGGCTACACCTTC
15,.,.,TRBJ2-2,TRBV6-5,CASSSQGTNTGELFF,TGTGCCAGCAGTTCACAGGGTACGAACACCGGGGAGCTGTTTTTT
16,.,TRBD2,TRBJ2-7,TRBV7-2,CASSLAPGLAVYEQYF,TGTGCCAGCAGCTTAGCCCCCGGACTAGCGGTCTACGAGCAGTACTTC
15,.,TRBD2,TRBJ2-3,TRBV5-4,CASSSTSGDTDTQYF,TGTGCCAGCAGCTCGACTAGCGGAGACACAGATACGCAGTATTTT
14,.,.,TRBJ2-2,TRBV5-8,CASSLEGDTGELFF,TGTGCCAGCAGCTTGGAGGGGGACACCGGGGAGCTGTTTTTT
15,.,TRBD1,TRBJ2-1,TRBV7-2,CAGTARGPGDNEQFF,TGTGCCGGCACCGCAAGGGGGCCTGGCGACAATGAGCAGTTCTTC
15,many,.,TRBJ2-3,TRBV5-4,CASSLGQGGTDTQYF,TGTGCCAGCAGCTTGGGGCAGGGTGGGACAGATACGCAGTATTTT
16,many,.,TRBJ2-6,TRBV19,CASRRDTPVGANVLTF,TGTGCCAGTAGACGGGACACCCCGGTTGGGGCCAACGTCCTGACTTTC
14,.,TRBD1,TRBJ1-2,TRBV6-1,CASSERTGVYGYTF,TGTGCCAGCAGTGAAAGGACAGGGGTTTATGGCTACACCTTC
17,.,TRBD2,TRBJ2-2,TRBV5-6,CASSLFVTSDNTGELFF,TGTGCCAGCAGCTTGTTTGTGACTAGCGACAACACCGGGGAGCTGTTTTTT
13,once,TRBD2,TRBJ2-1,TRBV9,CASSVPGLAEQFF,TGTGCCAGCAGCGTCCCGGGACTAGCTGAGCAGTTCTTC
11,.,.,TRBJ2-1,TRBV2,CASRGYNEQFF,TGTGCCAGCCGGGGTTACAATGAGCAGTTCTTC
14,.,.,TRBJ2-4,TRBV6-5,CASSSGVAKNIQYF,TGTGCCAGCAGCTCAGGGGTAGCCAAAAACATTCAGTACTTC
16,.,TRBD2,TRBJ2-3,TRBV5-4,CASSLGGAGGPDTQYF,TGTGCCAGCAGCTTGGGCGGGGCGGGAGGGCCAGATACGCAGTATTTT
14,many,TRBD2,TRBJ2-7,TRBV6-5,CASWTLAGKFEQYF,TGTGCCAGCTGGACGCTAGCGGGAAAATTCGAGCAGTACTTC